This T cell receptor beta chain was documented in a study of blood T cell repertoires in COVID-19. Study as a whole: Spain, Italy and the United States supplied samples that represented acute and convalescent COVID-19.

Authors' analysis steps: Estimation of nucleated cell counts was performed using reference gene primer amplification. The method was immunoSEQ multiplex PCR; TCRdb's version includes in-frame clones alone and lacks a portion of them. The DNA gave D and trimming, while V, J and clone size come from that table. The table has just over 90,000 clones, roughly 79% seen once. V was shortened by 4 bases and J by 2 bases, with 2 bases between the two germline ends. Per germline, CDR1 LGHNA and CDR2 YNFKEQ. The length of the CDR3 is 11 residues. The specimen was peripheral blood. The TCR comes from a human donor in a cohort sampled during active COVID-19. The gene calls are TRBV4-2 and TRBJ1-2; D not resolved. This CDR3 is CASSLNYGYTF. The CDR3 DNA is TGTGCCAGCAGCCTAAACTATGGCTACACCTTC.